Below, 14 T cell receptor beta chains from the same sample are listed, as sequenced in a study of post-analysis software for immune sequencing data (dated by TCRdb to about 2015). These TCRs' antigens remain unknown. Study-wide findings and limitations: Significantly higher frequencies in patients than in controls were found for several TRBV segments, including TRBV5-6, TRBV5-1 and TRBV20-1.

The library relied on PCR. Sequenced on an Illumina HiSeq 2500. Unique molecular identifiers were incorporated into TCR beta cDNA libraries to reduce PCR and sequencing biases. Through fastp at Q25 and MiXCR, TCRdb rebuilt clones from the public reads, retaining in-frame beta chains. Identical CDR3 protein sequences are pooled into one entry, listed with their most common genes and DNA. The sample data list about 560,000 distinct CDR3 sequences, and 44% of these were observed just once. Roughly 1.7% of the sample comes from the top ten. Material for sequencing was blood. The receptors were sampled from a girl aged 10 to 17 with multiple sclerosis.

CDR3: CATSDKARDSLQETQYF. The CDR3 bases are TGTGCCACCAGTGACAAGGCTCGGGACAGCCTCCAAGAGACCCAGTACTTC. The chain links TRBV24-1 to TRBJ2-5, with 7 bases lining up with TRBD1. The V gene's germline CDR1 is KGHDR and CDR2 SFDVKD. V shed 4 bases and J 1 base; nucleotides not matched to a gene: 11. The CDR3 has 17 residues.

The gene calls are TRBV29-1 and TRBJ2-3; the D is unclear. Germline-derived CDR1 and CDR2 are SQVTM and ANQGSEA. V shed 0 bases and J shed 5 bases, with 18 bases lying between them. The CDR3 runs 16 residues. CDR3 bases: TGCAGCGTTGAAGAGGCAATGAGGCATCGCGGAGATACGCAGTATTTT. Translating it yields CSVEEAMRHRGDTQYF.

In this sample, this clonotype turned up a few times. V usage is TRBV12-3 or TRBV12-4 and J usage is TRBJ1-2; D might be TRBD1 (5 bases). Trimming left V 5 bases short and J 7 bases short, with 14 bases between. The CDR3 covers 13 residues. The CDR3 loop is CASSPQVLSGYTF. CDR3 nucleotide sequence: TGTGCCAGCAGTCCACAGGTTCTTAGTGGCTACACCTTC.

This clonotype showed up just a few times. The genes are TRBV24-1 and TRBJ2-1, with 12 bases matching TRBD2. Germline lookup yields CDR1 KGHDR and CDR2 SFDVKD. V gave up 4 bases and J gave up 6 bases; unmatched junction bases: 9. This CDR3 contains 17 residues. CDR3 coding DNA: TGTGCCACCAGTGAGACACCTAGCGGGAGGGCCCGCAATGAGCAGTTCTTC. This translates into CATSETPSGRARNEQFF.

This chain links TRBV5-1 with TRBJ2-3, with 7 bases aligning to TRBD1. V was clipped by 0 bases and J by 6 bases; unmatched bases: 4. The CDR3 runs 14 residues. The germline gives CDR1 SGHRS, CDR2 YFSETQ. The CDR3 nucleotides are TGCGCCAGCAGCTTGGCCGGACAGGAGGATACGCAGTATTTT. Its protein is CASSLAGQEDTQYF.

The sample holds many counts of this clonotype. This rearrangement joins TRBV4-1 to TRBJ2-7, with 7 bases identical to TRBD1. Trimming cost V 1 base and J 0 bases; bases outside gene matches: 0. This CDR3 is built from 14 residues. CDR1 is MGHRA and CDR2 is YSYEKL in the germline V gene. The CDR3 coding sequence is TGCGCCAGCAGCCAAGCAGGGGGCTCCTACGAGCAGTACTTC. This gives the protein CASSQAGGSYEQYF.

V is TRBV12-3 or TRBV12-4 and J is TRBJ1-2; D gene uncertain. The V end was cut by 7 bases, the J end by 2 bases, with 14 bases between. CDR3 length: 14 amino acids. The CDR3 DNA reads TGTGCCAGCACCTACAGCCCCCCCAACTATGGCTACACCTTC. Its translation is CASTYSPPNYGYTF.

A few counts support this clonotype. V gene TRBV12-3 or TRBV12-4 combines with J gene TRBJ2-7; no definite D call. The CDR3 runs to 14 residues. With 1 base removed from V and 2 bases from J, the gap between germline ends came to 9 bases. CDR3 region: CASSLGTLPYEQYF. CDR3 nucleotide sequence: TGTGCCAGCAGTTTAGGGACGCTTCCCTACGAGCAGTACTTC.

CDR3 in DNA: TGTGCCAGCAGCTTAGTGGTTAGCGGCGAGACCCAGTACTTC. Protein sequence: CASSLVVSGETQYF. This sequence joins TRBV7-6 and TRBJ2-5, with D tentatively TRBD2 (6 bases). Germline V gene data show CDR1 as SGHVS and CDR2 as FNYEAQ. The CDR3 totals 14 residues. Trimming removed 1 base at V and 5 bases at J, with 11 bases between.

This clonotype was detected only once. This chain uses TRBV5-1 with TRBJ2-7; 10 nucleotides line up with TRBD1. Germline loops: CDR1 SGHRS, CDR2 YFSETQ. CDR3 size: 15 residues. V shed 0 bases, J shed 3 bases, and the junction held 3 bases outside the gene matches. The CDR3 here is CASSLGWTGGYEQYF. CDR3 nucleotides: TGCGCCAGCAGCTTGGGCTGGACAGGGGGCTACGAGCAGTACTTC.

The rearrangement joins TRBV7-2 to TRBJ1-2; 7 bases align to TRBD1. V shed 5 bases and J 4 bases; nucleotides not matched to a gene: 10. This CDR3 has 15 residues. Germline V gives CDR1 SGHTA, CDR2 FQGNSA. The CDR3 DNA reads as TGTGCCAGCAGCGCCTGGGCGACAGGGCCCTATGGCTACACCTTC. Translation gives CASSAWATGPYGYTF.

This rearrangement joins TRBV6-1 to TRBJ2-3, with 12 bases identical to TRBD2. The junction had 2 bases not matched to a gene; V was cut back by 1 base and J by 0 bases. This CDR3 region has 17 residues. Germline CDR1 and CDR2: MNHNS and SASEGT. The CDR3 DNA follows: TGTGCCAGCAGTGAAGATCTAGCGGGAGGGAGCACAGATACGCAGTATTTT. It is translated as CASSEDLAGGSTDTQYF.

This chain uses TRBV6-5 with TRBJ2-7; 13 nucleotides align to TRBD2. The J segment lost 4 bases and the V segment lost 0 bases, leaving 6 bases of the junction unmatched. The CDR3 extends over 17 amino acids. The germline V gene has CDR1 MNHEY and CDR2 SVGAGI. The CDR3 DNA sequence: TGTGCCAGCAGTTACTCTGATCCGGGACTAGCGGGGTACGAGCAGTACTTC. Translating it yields CASSYSDPGLAGYEQYF.

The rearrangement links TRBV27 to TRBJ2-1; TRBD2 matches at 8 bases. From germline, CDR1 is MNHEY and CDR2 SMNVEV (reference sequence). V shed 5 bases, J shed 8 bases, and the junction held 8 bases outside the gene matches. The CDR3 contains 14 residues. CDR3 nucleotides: TGTGCCAGCAGTCCAATAGCGGGGAACGATGAGCAGTTCTTC. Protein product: CASSPIAGNDEQFF.